The 31 T cell receptor beta chains below come from one sample, sequenced in a study of shared clonotypes between healthy human individuals. TCRdb's table, derived via immunoSEQ multiplex PCR, lists solely in-frame clones and lacks some. Of just over 2,000,000 clones listed, approximately 95% are singletons. The naive CD8 population came from CD45RO-negative cells selected for CCR7, without terminally differentiated effector memory CD45RA+ cells. Material: naive CD8+ T cells sorted from blood. The receptors here all came from a man aged 18 to 29 in good health.

The CDR3 loop reads CASSFWGQELFF. CDR3 nucleotide sequence: TGTGCCAGCAGTTTCTGGGGACAGGAACTGTTTTTT. V gene TRBV28 combines with J gene TRBJ1-4; 8 bases align to TRBD1. CDR3 length: 12 residues. The germline CDR1 and CDR2 sequences are MDHEN and SYDVKM. The junction had 3 bases not matched to a gene; V was cut back by 3 bases and J by 12 bases.

The chain carries TRBV27 and TRBJ2-3, with D possibly called TRBD1 or TRBD2 (5 bases each). V was pared by 2 bases and J by 4 bases, with 13 bases between. CDR3 length: 15 residues. In germline, CDR1 is MNHEY, CDR2 SMNVEV (reference sequence). CDR3 loop: CASSLGVGVADTQYF. In nucleotides, the CDR3 is TGTGCCAGCAGTTTAGGGGTGGGGGTGGCAGATACGCAGTATTTT.

The chain recombines TRBV30 with TRBJ2-1; 13 bases are shared with TRBD2. The CDR3 extends over 13 amino acids. Germline CDR1 is GTSNPN and CDR2 is SVGIG (reference sequence). J was trimmed by 12 bases and V by 5 bases; bases with no gene match: 7. CDR3 loop: CAWEQLAGGGQFF. The CDR3, as DNA: TGTGCCTGGGAACAACTAGCGGGAGGGGGGCAGTTCTTC.

The chain employs TRBV7-6 and TRBJ1-5; maybe TRBD1 (6 bases). V was pared by 5 bases and J by 0 bases, with 17 bases between. This CDR3 has 17 residues. Looked up from germline, CDR1 is SGHVS and CDR2 is FNYEAQ. The CDR3 DNA sequence: TGTGCCAGCAGCCCCGAGGGGGGACCTTATAGCAATCAGCCCCAGCATTTT. Translated: CASSPEGGPYSNQPQHF.

The sample holds one count of this clone. CDR3 DNA sequence: TGTGCCAGCAGTTACCAAGGTGACTACGAGCAGTACTTC. Translated: CASSYQGDYEQYF. The genes are TRBV6-6 and TRBJ2-7; D is unclear. The germline V gene has CDR1 MNHNY and CDR2 SVGAGI (reference sequence). The CDR3 totals 13 residues. V gave up 2 bases and J gave up 3 bases, with 8 bases separating them.

With regard to this clone: This specimen includes other DNA sequences encoding the same CDR3. The J gene is TRBJ2-7, the V gene TRBV11-2; the D call may be TRBD1 or TRBD2 (5 bases each). Trimming pared 0 bases from V and 2 bases from J, leaving 8 bases between. Germline values: CDR1 SGHAT, CDR2 FQNNGV. This CDR3 is 14 amino acids long. The CDR3 nucleotides are TGTGCCAGCAGCTTAGATCCGGGGCCCTACGAGCAGTACTTC. It codes for CASSLDPGPYEQYF.

About this clone itself: At the DNA level, this CDR3 is encoded by other sequences in the same sample as well. The chain carries TRBV27 and TRBJ2-3; 13 bases map to TRBD2. Germline CDR1 and CDR2: MNHEY and SMNVEV (reference sequence). V trimming: 4 bases; J trimming: 5 bases; junction bases outside the gene matches: 3. This CDR3 is built from 15 residues. The CDR3 nucleotides read TGTGCCAGCAGTTCGACTAGCGGGGGGTTAGATACGCAGTATTTT. Protein sequence: CASSSTSGGLDTQYF.

This sequence joins TRBV19 and TRBJ1-2, with 9 bases fitting TRBD1. The germline V gene has CDR1 LNHDA and CDR2 SQIVND (reference sequence). CDR3 length: 15 residues. J lost 7 bases, V lost 5 bases, and 11 bases had no gene match. CDR3 in amino acids: CASSDWDREKSGYTF. The CDR3 DNA reads as TGTGCCAGTAGTGACTGGGACAGGGAGAAGAGTGGCTACACCTTC.

J is TRBJ1-3 and V is TRBV19; the D is unclear. The CDR3 has 14 residues. The ends were cut back, 5 bases at V and 2 bases at J, with 10 bases in the middle. Germline CDR1 and CDR2: LNHDA and SQIVND (reference sequence). Here the CDR3 DNA reads TGTGCCAGTAGTGGGCCTGACACTGGAAACACCATATATTTT. Protein product: CASSGPDTGNTIYF.

V usage is TRBV6-1 and J usage is TRBJ1-5; TRBD1 is a possible D gene (5 bases). The CDR3 has 16 residues. Trimming pared 4 bases from V and 2 bases from J, leaving 15 bases between. CDR1 and CDR2 (germline): MNHNS, SASEGT. The CDR3 DNA reads TGTGCCAGCAGTGCCCGGGGCGGTAGGGGCAATCAGCCCCAGCATTTT. Its protein is CASSARGGRGNQPQHF.

This clone occurred once. The chain has TRBV27 and TRBJ1-2; TRBD1 might be the D (5 bases). With 5 bases removed from V and 6 bases from J, the gap between germline ends came to 13 bases. The CDR3 covers 13 residues. Germline V gives CDR1 MNHEY, CDR2 SMNVEV (reference sequence). Written as DNA, the CDR3 is TGTGCCAGCAGTCCCCTCGGGGGGGATGGCTACACCTTC. Encoded protein: CASSPLGGDGYTF.

The chain carries TRBV30 and TRBJ1-5; tentative D call: TRBD1 (5 bases). The V gene's germline CDR1 is GTSNPN and CDR2 SVGIG (reference sequence). The germline V and J ends were trimmed by 3 bases and 2 bases, with 17 bases remaining between them. The CDR3 runs to 16 residues. The CDR3 DNA is TGTGCCTGGAGACCGCTTAGGGGAAGAGGCAATCAGCCCCAGCATTTT. Translating gives CAWRPLRGRGNQPQHF. The whole variable domain, filled in from reference TRBV30 and TRBJ1-5, reads SQTIHQWPATLVQPVGSPLSLECTVEGTSNPNLYWYRQAAGRGLQLLFYSVGIGQISSEVPQNLSASRPQDRQFILSSKKLLLSDSGFYLCAWRPLRGRGNQPQHFGDGTRLSIL.

The V gene is TRBV15, the J gene TRBJ2-1; D is possibly TRBD2 (5 bases). The germline V gene has CDR1 LNHNV and CDR2 YYDKDF (reference sequence). V shed 4 bases and J shed 10 bases, with 20 bases lying between them. The CDR3 totals 15 residues. The CDR3: CATSTVSEDSGEQFF. The DNA of the CDR3 is TGTGCCACCAGCACGGTCTCTGAAGATTCGGGGGAGCAGTTCTTC.

This chain connects TRBV5-1 to TRBJ2-2, with TRBD2 matching over 9 bases. V shed 2 bases and J 4 bases; nucleotides not matched to a gene: 6. Germline V gene lookup returns CDR1 SGHRS and CDR2 YFSETQ. This CDR3 contains 16 residues. The CDR3 loop is CASSLGTSLTTGELFF. The CDR3 bases are TGCGCCAGCAGCTTAGGGACTAGCCTAACCACCGGGGAGCTGTTTTTT.

The chain has TRBV27 and TRBJ2-1; 7 bases are shared with TRBD2. V trimming: 5 bases; J trimming: 7 bases; junction bases outside the gene matches: 14. There are 16 residues in the CDR3. Per the germline V gene, CDR1 is MNHEY and CDR2 is SMNVEV (reference sequence). CDR3 sequence reads: CASSPSRGEEWNEQFF. In DNA form, the CDR3 reads TGTGCCAGCAGTCCCTCCCGGGGGGAGGAATGGAATGAGCAGTTCTTC.

The rearrangement links TRBV6-6 to TRBJ2-7; no clear D gene. In germline, CDR1 is MNHNY, CDR2 SVGAGI (reference sequence). The CDR3 extends over 14 amino acids. Between the trimmed V and J ends, which lost 7 bases and 1 base, there was a span of 14 bases. Here the CDR3 DNA reads TGTGCCAGCAACCCATCGGGCAGTTCCTACGAGCAGTACTTC. Its translation: CASNPSGSSYEQYF.

V and J are TRBV7-9 and TRBJ2-1; no reliable D call. There are 15 residues in the CDR3. The ends were cut back, 6 bases at V and 8 bases at J, with 20 bases in the middle. The V gene's germline CDR1 is SEHNR and CDR2 FQNEAQ (reference sequence). Written as DNA, the CDR3 is TGTGCCAGCAGTCATATAGAATCCGGAGTCTATGAGCAGTTCTTC. This sequence encodes CASSHIESGVYEQFF.

A remark on this clone: Additional DNA sequences in this sample encode the identical CDR3. The chain joins TRBV18 to TRBJ2-7, with 10 nucleotides matching TRBD2. The V and J ends lost 2 bases and 2 bases, in that order; junction bases with no gene match: 0. Germline V lookup: CDR1 KGHSH, CDR2 LQKENI. The CDR3 has 14 residues. CDR3 residues: CASSPSGGAYEQYF. DNA for the CDR3: TGTGCCAGCTCACCAAGCGGGGGGGCCTACGAGCAGTACTTC. The full variable domain, its missing parts supplied by reference TRBV18 and TRBJ2-7, is NAGVMQNPRHLVRRRGQEARLRCSPMKGHSHVYWYRQLPEEGLKFMVYLQKENIIDESGMPKERFSAEFPKEGPSILRIQQVVRGDSAAYFCASSPSGGAYEQYFGPGTRLTVT.

With regard to this clone: At one boundary the junction diverges from the germline segment, which might be a read error. The chain recombines TRBV7-7 with TRBJ2-1; TRBD1 agrees at 9 bases. The CDR3 consists of 14 residues. CDR1 SSHAT and CDR2 FNYEAQ come from the germline V gene (reference sequence). Here the CDR3 DNA reads TGTGCTAGCAGTACCGGGACAGGGATCAATGAGCAGTTCTTC. Translation gives CASSTGTGINEQFF. The full variable domain, in which reference TRBV7-7 and TRBJ2-1 provide the parts outside the CDR3, is GAGVSQSPRYKVTKRGQDVTLRCDPISSHATLYWYQQALGQGPEFLTYFNYEAQPDKSGLPSDRFSAERPEGSISTLTIQRTEQRDSAMYRCASSTGTGINEQFFGPGTRLTVL.

Remarks on this clone: In the same sample, other DNA sequences code for this CDR3. The genes are TRBV29-1 and TRBJ2-2; either TRBD1 or TRBD2 may fit D (6 bases each). Germline assignment: CDR1 SQVTM and CDR2 ANQGSEA. Trimming removed 3 bases at V and 3 bases at J, with 8 bases between. This CDR3 contains 13 residues. The CDR3 loop reads CSVDRGDTGELFF. The CDR3 nucleotides are TGCAGCGTTGATAGGGGGGACACCGGGGAGCTGTTTTTT.

This clone was counted a single time. An end of the junction differs from the germline gene, which may be a read error. This chain links TRBV7-7 with TRBJ1-1; TRBD1 is a possible D gene (6 bases). The CDR3 contains 15 residues. From germline, CDR1 is SSHAT and CDR2 FNYEAQ (reference sequence). The CDR3 bases are TGTGCTAGCAGCCCATGGCAGGGGACGAACACTGAAGCTTTCTTT. Translating gives CASSPWQGTNTEAFF.

As to this clone: The same CDR3 arises from other DNA sequences in this sample as well. The chain is built from TRBV4-3 and TRBJ1-3; 8 nucleotides match TRBD1. The trim removed 1 base at V and 1 base at J, leaving 0 bases unmatched. The length of the CDR3 is 15 residues. CDR1 and CDR2 (germline): LGHNA, YSLEER. CDR3 DNA sequence: TGCGCCAGCAGCCAAGGGACAGGGTCTGGAAACACCATATATTTT. This gives the protein CASSQGTGSGNTIYF.

This chain connects TRBV10-3 to TRBJ2-3, with 8 positions matching TRBD2. Germline trimming cut 0 bases from V and 4 bases from J; bases unmatched to any gene: 6. Germline CDR1 reads ENHRY; CDR2 reads SYGVKD. CDR3 size: 16 residues. CDR3 region: CAISESRAGEADTQYF. Here the CDR3 DNA reads TGTGCCATCAGTGAGTCTCGAGCGGGAGAGGCAGATACGCAGTATTTT.

In its sample, this clone was seen once. Other DNA sequences in the same sample also yield this CDR3. CDR3 sequence reads: CASSFLGNTGELFF. Written as DNA, the CDR3 is TGTGCCAGCAGTTTCCTAGGAAACACCGGGGAGCTGTTTTTT. The chain combines TRBV27 with TRBJ2-2; D ambiguous. V lost 3 bases to trimming and J lost 2 bases, with 7 bases between them. This CDR3 has 14 residues. Germline loops: CDR1 MNHEY, CDR2 SMNVEV (reference sequence).

The J gene is TRBJ2-7, the V gene TRBV28; D gene uncertain. The CDR3 totals 13 residues. V was trimmed by 2 bases and J by 2 bases, leaving 7 bases between them. Germline loops: CDR1 MDHEN, CDR2 SYDVKM. Here the CDR3 reads CASSLGNPYEQYF. CDR3 nucleotides: TGTGCCAGCAGTTTAGGCAATCCCTACGAGCAGTACTTC.

The V gene is TRBV6-6, the J gene TRBJ2-7; D remains unclear. Germline CDR1 and CDR2: MNHNY and SVGAGI (reference sequence). V lost 5 bases and J lost 5, with 16 bases in between. There are 14 residues in the CDR3. CDR3: CASSAEPSAHEQYF. DNA for the CDR3: TGTGCCAGCAGTGCAGAACCCTCGGCCCACGAGCAGTACTTC.

The genes are TRBV6-6 and TRBJ2-1; 9 bases match TRBD2. Per the germline V gene, CDR1 is MNHNY and CDR2 is SVGAGI (reference sequence). V was pared by 6 bases and J by 2 bases, with 5 bases of the junction left unmatched. CDR3 length equals 15 residues. CDR3 sequence reads: CASSPIAGAYNEQFF. The CDR3 DNA reads TGTGCCAGCAGCCCCATAGCGGGAGCCTACAATGAGCAGTTCTTC.

The CDR3 is CATTRGTFGPYGYTF. For the CDR3, the DNA is TGTGCCACCACTAGGGGAACCTTTGGACCGTATGGCTACACCTTC. The V call is TRBV27, the J call TRBJ1-2; D possibly corresponds to TRBD1 (5 bases). The CDR3 runs to 15 residues. V gave up 10 bases and J gave up 5 bases, with 23 bases separating them. CDR1 is MNHEY and CDR2 is SMNVEV in the germline V gene (reference sequence).

The chain employs TRBV5-1 and TRBJ1-3; D remains unclear. The CDR3 is 17 residues long. CDR1 is SGHRS and CDR2 is YFSETQ in the germline V gene. Trimming removed 4 bases at V and 0 bases at J, with 17 bases between. In DNA form, the CDR3 reads TGCGCCAGCAGCCCGAACTACCTGGTTCCCTCTGGAAACACCATATATTTT. The encoded protein is CASSPNYLVPSGNTIYF.

V and J are TRBV7-8 and TRBJ2-3; no clear D gene. The CDR3 has 13 amino acids. Germline V gene lookup returns CDR1 SGHVS and CDR2 FQNEAQ. V was pared by 4 bases and J by 2 bases, with 7 bases between. The CDR3 loop reads CASSSDPTDTQYF. As DNA, the CDR3 is TGTGCCAGCAGCTCGGACCCCACAGATACGCAGTATTTT.

The chain combines TRBV4-1 with TRBJ2-3; 8 bases line up with TRBD1. The CDR3 contains 15 residues. V lost 5 bases, J lost 4 bases, and 8 bases stayed unmatched. Germline V gene sequence: CDR1 MGHRA, CDR2 YSYEKL. For the CDR3, the DNA is TGCGCCAGCAGCGGACGGGACAGGAGCGCAGATACGCAGTATTTT. It specifies CASSGRDRSADTQYF.